This passage covers 11 T cell receptor beta chains from one sample sequenced in a study of blood T cell repertoires in COVID-19. Sequencing used immunoSEQ multiplex PCR; TCRdb keeps in-frame clones, though not all of them. The sample contains tens of thousands of clones, around 77% of which appear only once. The sequenced sample consisted of peripheral blood. The source is a man in his 70s with active or convalescent COVID-19.

This clone appeared a few times. The rearrangement joins TRBV28 to TRBJ2-7; 9 bases map to TRBD1. This CDR3 has 15 amino acids. CDR1 and CDR2 (germline): MDHEN, SYDVKM. The V segment lost 4 bases and the J segment 4 bases; nucleotides outside the gene matches: 8. CDR3 nucleotide sequence: TGTGCCAGCAGTTCACAGGGGGCCGGATTGTACGAGCAGTACTTC. It translates to CASSSQGAGLYEQYF.

The chain recombines TRBV11-2 with TRBJ2-7; tentatively, D is TRBD1 (5 bases). From germline, CDR1 is SGHAT and CDR2 FQNNGV. The CDR3 is 13 residues long. Trimming left V 6 bases short and J 0 bases short, with 9 bases between. The chain's CDR3 is CASRQGTSYEQYF. The CDR3 DNA reads as TGTGCCAGCAGGCAGGGAACCTCCTACGAGCAGTACTTC.

The table lists this clone with a count of one. The rearrangement uses TRBV24-1 and TRBJ2-5; 9 bases match TRBD2. The V and J ends lost 5 bases and 2 bases, in that order; junction bases with no gene match: 17. This CDR3 has 19 residues. Germline lookup yields CDR1 KGHDR and CDR2 SFDVKD. The CDR3 protein is CATSAPRGGRTSEQETQYF. The CDR3 DNA reads as TGTGCCACCAGTGCTCCTAGAGGGGGTCGGACTAGCGAACAAGAGACCCAGTACTTC.

This clone was picked up one time. The chain has TRBV7-9 and TRBJ2-5; 10 nucleotides line up with TRBD2. V shed 3 bases, J shed 2 bases, and the junction held 6 bases outside the gene matches. From germline, CDR1 is SEHNR and CDR2 FQNEAQ (reference sequence). The CDR3 length is 16 residues. CDR3 bases: TGTGCCAGCAGCTTTGGACTAGCGGATACACAAGAGACCCAGTACTTC. Amino acids: CASSFGLADTQETQYF.

V usage is TRBV29-1 and J usage is TRBJ1-2; possibly TRBD1 for D (6 bases). Germline V gene lookup returns CDR1 SQVTM and CDR2 ANQGSEA. V dropped 6 bases and J dropped 5 bases, with 10 bases sitting between them. The CDR3 runs 11 residues. CDR3 nucleotide sequence: TGCAGCGTAGGACAGAAGTATGGCTACACCTTC. Protein: CSVGQKYGYTF.

This chain connects TRBV4-1 to TRBJ1-3; the match to TRBD1 covers 9 bases. The germline V gene has CDR1 MGHRA and CDR2 YSYEKL. V shed 3 bases and J 6 bases; nucleotides not matched to a gene: 6. CDR3 length: 15 residues. The CDR3 protein is CASSHPGQGINTIYF. The DNA of the CDR3 is TGCGCCAGCAGCCATCCCGGACAGGGGATAAACACCATATATTTT.

This clone has just one count. The V and J genes are TRBV6-2 or TRBV6-3 and TRBJ2-5; D possibly corresponds to TRBD2 (5 bases). This CDR3 contains 15 residues. Trimming shortened V by 1 base and J by 1 base, and 10 bases separated the two germline ends. The germline V gene encodes CDR1 MNHEY and CDR2 SVGEGT. Here the CDR3 reads CASSYFGLVQETQYF. CDR3 bases: TGTGCCAGCAGTTACTTTGGACTTGTCCAAGAGACCCAGTACTTC.

This clone was picked up a small number of times. The CDR3 reads CASSSEKVRVGTEAFF. CDR3 DNA sequence: TGTGCCAGCAGCTCTGAAAAGGTCCGGGTCGGCACTGAAGCTTTCTTT. This chain connects TRBV21-1 to TRBJ1-1. TRBV21-1 constitutes a pseudogene. This CDR3 comprises 16 residues.

The V and J genes are TRBV7-7 and TRBJ2-5; the D is unclear. The CDR3 consists of 9 residues. V lost 11 bases, J lost 5 bases, and 6 bases lay in between. The germline V gene encodes CDR1 SSHAT and CDR2 FNYEAQ (reference sequence). The CDR3 DNA is TGTGCCCCGAGGGAGACCCAGTACTTC. Protein product: CAPRETQYF.

DNA of the CDR3: TGTGCCAGCCATTTACAGACTTCACCCCTCCACTTT. This translates into CASHLQTSPLHF. The chain combines TRBV2 with TRBJ1-6; no reliable D call. V was clipped by 8 bases and J by 9 bases, with 11 bases between them. The CDR3 consists of 12 residues. Germline CDR1 and CDR2: SNHLY and FYNNEI.

The chain carries TRBV5-1 and TRBJ1-1; 8 bases line up with TRBD1. Germline loops: CDR1 SGHRS, CDR2 YFSETQ. Trimming at V came to 1 base and at J to 1 base, leaving 3 bases not matched to a gene. This CDR3 is 15 amino acids long. CDR3 loop: CASSLRGQANTEAFF. As DNA, the CDR3 is TGCGCCAGCAGCTTGAGGGGACAGGCGAACACTGAAGCTTTCTTT.